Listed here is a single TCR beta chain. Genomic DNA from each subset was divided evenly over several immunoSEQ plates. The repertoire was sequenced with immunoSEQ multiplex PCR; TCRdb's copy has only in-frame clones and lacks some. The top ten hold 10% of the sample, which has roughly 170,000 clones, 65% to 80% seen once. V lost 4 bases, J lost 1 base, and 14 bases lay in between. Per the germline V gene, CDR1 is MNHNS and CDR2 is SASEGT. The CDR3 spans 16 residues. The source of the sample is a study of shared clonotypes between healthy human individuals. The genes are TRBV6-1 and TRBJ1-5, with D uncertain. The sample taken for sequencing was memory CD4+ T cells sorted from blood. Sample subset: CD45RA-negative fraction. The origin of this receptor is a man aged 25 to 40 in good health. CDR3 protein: CASSAAGPQSNQPQHF. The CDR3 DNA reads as TGTGCCAGCAGTGCCGCAGGCCCCCAAAGCAATCAGCCCCAGCATTTT.